The 18 T cell receptor beta chains given below trace back to one sample, sequenced in a study of blood T cell repertoires in COVID-19. The repertoire was sequenced with immunoSEQ multiplex PCR; TCRdb's copy has only in-frame clones and lacks some. In the table there are over 250,000 clones, around 85% of which are singletons. The sequenced sample consisted of peripheral blood. All receptors come from a man between 45 and 60 years old with active or convalescent COVID-19.

The chain carries TRBV5-6 and TRBJ2-5, with TRBD1 as a possible D gene (6 bases). CDR1 is SGHDT, CDR2 YYEEEE, per germline. The V end was cut by 2 bases, the J end by 5 bases, with 19 bases between. The CDR3 length is 16 residues. The DNA of the CDR3 is TGTGCCAGCAGCTTATTTGCAGGGGACCCTCGGGAGACCCAGTACTTC. Its protein is CASSLFAGDPRETQYF. The complete variable domain, with remaining parts taken from reference TRBV5-6 and TRBJ2-5, reads DAGVTQSPTHLIKTRGQQVTLRCSPKSGHDTVSWYQQALGQGPQFIFQYYEEEERQRGNFPDRFSGHQFPNYSSELNVNALLLGDSALYLCASSLFAGDPRETQYFGPGTRLLVL.

This chain links TRBV28 with TRBJ2-3; 13 nucleotides line up with TRBD2. This CDR3 has 18 amino acids. V lost 3 bases to trimming and J lost 2 bases; unmatched junction nucleotides: 8. Germline V CDR1 and CDR2: MDHEN, SYDVKM. Written as DNA, the CDR3 is TGTGCCAGCAGTTTCTTGGGACTAGCGGGACGAAACACAGATACGCAGTATTTT. It is translated as CASSFLGLAGRNTDTQYF.

The chain carries TRBV13 and TRBJ1-1; 10 bases line up with TRBD1. The CDR3 runs to 14 residues. Trimming removed 5 bases from V and 4 bases from J; junction bases left unmatched: 4. Germline CDR1 PRHDT, CDR2 FYEKMQ (reference sequence). The CDR3 sequence is CASSLGQGGTEAFF. The CDR3, as DNA: TGTGCCAGCAGCCTCGGACAGGGGGGCACTGAAGCTTTCTTT.

The chain carries TRBV11-1 and TRBJ2-5; 13 nucleotides match TRBD2. V shed 3 bases and J 1 base; nucleotides not matched to a gene: 2. The CDR3 is made up of 16 amino acids. Germline CDR1 reads SGHAT; CDR2 reads FQDESV (reference sequence). CDR3 region: CASSLGLAGFQETQYF. The CDR3 nucleotides read TGTGCCAGCAGCTTGGGACTAGCGGGGTTCCAAGAGACCCAGTACTTC.

V gene TRBV18 combines with J gene TRBJ1-4; 8 bases map to TRBD1. Germline assignment: CDR1 KGHSH and CDR2 LQKENI. J gave up 8 bases and V 4 bases, and 6 bases lay outside the gene matches. CDR3 length equals 14 residues. This CDR3 reads CASSRMDREEKLFF. The CDR3 region has the DNA TGTGCCAGCTCACGGATGGACAGGGAAGAAAAACTGTTTTTT. The whole variable domain, filled in from reference TRBV18 and TRBJ1-4, reads NAGVMQNPRHLVRRRGQEARLRCSPMKGHSHVYWYRQLPEEGLKFMVYLQKENIIDESGMPKERFSAEFPKEGPSILRIQQVVRGDSAAYFCASSRMDREEKLFFGSGTQLSVL.

The chain couples TRBV10-3 to TRBJ2-1; 8 nucleotides agree with TRBD2. Germline CDR1 is ENHRY and CDR2 is SYGVKD. The CDR3 has 15 amino acids. V lost 8 bases and J lost 6; bases outside the gene matches: 12. CDR3 sequence reads: CAISGGEGPFNEQFF. CDR3 nucleotide sequence: TGTGCCATCTCGGGAGGGGAGGGACCCTTCAATGAGCAGTTCTTC.

J is TRBJ1-2 and V is TRBV7-4; 7 bases line up with TRBD1. V gave up 5 bases and J gave up 2 bases; unmatched junction bases: 5. The CDR3 is made up of 14 amino acids. CDR1 and CDR2 from the germline V gene are SGHVT and SQSDAQ. CDR3 DNA: TGTGCCAGCAGCCTTGGACAGGCCAACTATGGCTACACCTTC. Translated, it gives CASSLGQANYGYTF.

The rearrangement uses TRBV3-1 (or the pseudogene TRBV3-2) and TRBJ2-1; D is possibly TRBD2 (5 bases). Germline V lookup: CDR1 LGHDT, CDR2 YNNKEL (reference sequence). This CDR3 is built from 18 residues. Trimming stripped 3 bases from V and 1 base from J, with 19 bases between. CDR3 nucleotide sequence: TGTGCCAGCAGCCATAACGCCCTGGGGAGCCCATCCTACAATGAGCAGTTCTTC. Amino acids: CASSHNALGSPSYNEQFF.

This chain uses TRBV28 with TRBJ1-6; 9 bases align to TRBD1. Germline V gene lookup returns CDR1 MDHEN and CDR2 SYDVKM. V lost 6 bases, J lost 8 bases, and 11 bases stayed unmatched. The length of the CDR3 is 16 residues. As DNA, the CDR3 is TGTGCCAGCAGCTTCCAACAGGGGGCCGGAGATTCACCCCTCCACTTT. Amino acids: CASSFQQGAGDSPLHF. The whole variable domain, remainder taken from reference TRBV28 and TRBJ1-6, is DVKVTQSSRYLVKRTGEKVFLECVQDMDHENMFWYRQDPGLGLRLIYFSYDVKMKEKGDIPEGYSVSREKKERFSLILESASTNQTSMYLCASSFQQGAGDSPLHFGNGTRLTVT.

The chain uses TRBV6-6 and TRBJ2-7; D is possibly TRBD2 (6 bases). The CDR3 runs to 15 residues. The germline CDR1 and CDR2 sequences are MNHNY and SVGAGI (reference sequence). Trimming took off 6 bases at V and 0 bases at J, with 15 bases between the two ends. This CDR3 is CASSRDFPTSYEQYF. DNA of the CDR3: TGTGCCAGCAGCCGGGACTTTCCCACCTCCTACGAGCAGTACTTC.

This sequence joins TRBV5-6 and TRBJ1-1; D unclear. Per the germline V gene, CDR1 is SGHDT and CDR2 is YYEEEE. Trimming cost V 0 bases and J 3 bases, with 3 bases left between them. The CDR3 is made up of 12 amino acids. The CDR3 sequence: CASSLADTEAFF. CDR3 DNA sequence: TGTGCCAGCAGCTTGGCGGACACTGAAGCTTTCTTT.

This clone has only a few counts. J is TRBJ2-7 and V is TRBV3-1 (or the pseudogene TRBV3-2), with 9 bases lining up with TRBD2. The germline V gene encodes CDR1 LGHDT and CDR2 YNNKEL (reference sequence). V gave up 4 bases and J gave up 5 bases; unmatched junction bases: 9. The CDR3 length is 15 residues. The chain's CDR3 is CASSPEFSGRDEQYF. The DNA of the CDR3 is TGTGCCAGCAGCCCAGAGTTTAGCGGGAGAGACGAGCAGTACTTC.

The chain has TRBV19 and TRBJ2-7, with 12 bases fitting TRBD1. This CDR3 region has 16 residues. Losses at the gene ends were 5 bases for V and 4 bases for J; bases not matched to a gene: 9. The germline V gene has CDR1 LNHDA and CDR2 SQIVND (reference sequence). The CDR3 sequence: CASSQRGDRGRYEQYF. The CDR3 DNA reads as TGTGCCAGTAGTCAGAGGGGGGACAGGGGGCGATACGAGCAGTACTTC.

In this sample, this clone turned up a few times. The V call is TRBV6-1, the J call TRBJ1-3; D gene ambiguous. This CDR3 spans 15 amino acids. Germline V gene data show CDR1 as MNHNS and CDR2 as SASEGT. V lost 0 bases and J lost 0, with 6 bases in between. For the CDR3, the DNA is TGTGCCAGCAGTGAAGCGCTAGCCTCTGGAAACACCATATATTTT. Residues: CASSEALASGNTIYF.

The gene calls are TRBV7-8 and TRBJ1-4, with D possibly matching TRBD1 (5 bases). Germline-derived CDR1 and CDR2 are SGHVS and FQNEAQ. V was trimmed by 2 bases and J by 11 bases, leaving 18 bases between them. The CDR3 contains 15 residues. DNA of the CDR3: TGTGCCAGCAGCTTAAAGGCGGAGGGTTCAGGGAAACTGTTTTTT. This codes for CASSLKAEGSGKLFF. Full variable domain (rest looked up from reference TRBV7-8 and TRBJ1-4): GAGVSQSPRYKVAKRGQDVALRCDPISGHVSLFWYQQALGQGPEFLTYFQNEAQLDKSGLPSDRFFAERPEGSVSTLKIQRTQQEDSAVYLCASSLKAEGSGKLFFGSGTQLSVL.

V gene TRBV5-1 combines with J gene TRBJ2-1; D might be TRBD2 (6 bases). The CDR3 runs to 14 residues. CDR1 and CDR2 from the germline V gene are SGHRS and YFSETQ. V was cut by 0 bases and J by 6 bases, with 10 bases left in between. The CDR3 DNA is TGCGCCAGCAGCTTGGAAGGTAGCGGCAATGAGCAGTTCTTC. This codes for CASSLEGSGNEQFF.

The J gene is TRBJ2-5, the V gene TRBV19; 11 nucleotides agree with TRBD1. Unmatched junction bases numbered 8, after V lost 7 bases and J lost 4 bases. There are 15 residues in the CDR3. CDR1 is LNHDA and CDR2 is SQIVND in the germline V gene (reference sequence). CDR3 sequence (DNA): TGTGCCAGTAACGGCGGACAGGGGGCGCGAGAGACCCAGTACTTC. Protein sequence: CASNGGQGARETQYF. Supplemented by reference TRBV19 and TRBJ2-5, the full variable domain reads DGGITQSPKYLFRKEGQNVTLSCEQNLNHDAMYWYRQDPGQGLRLIYYSQIVNDFQKGDIAEGYSVSREKKESFPLTVTSAQKNPTAFYLCASNGGQGARETQYFGPGTRLLVL.

The V and J genes are TRBV12-3 or TRBV12-4 and TRBJ2-7; D unresolved. Trimming took off 5 bases at V and 2 bases at J, with 10 bases between the two ends. The CDR3 has 13 amino acids. The CDR3 sequence: CASSPLQAYEQYF. CDR3 nucleotides: TGTGCCAGCAGTCCCCTCCAGGCCTACGAGCAGTACTTC.